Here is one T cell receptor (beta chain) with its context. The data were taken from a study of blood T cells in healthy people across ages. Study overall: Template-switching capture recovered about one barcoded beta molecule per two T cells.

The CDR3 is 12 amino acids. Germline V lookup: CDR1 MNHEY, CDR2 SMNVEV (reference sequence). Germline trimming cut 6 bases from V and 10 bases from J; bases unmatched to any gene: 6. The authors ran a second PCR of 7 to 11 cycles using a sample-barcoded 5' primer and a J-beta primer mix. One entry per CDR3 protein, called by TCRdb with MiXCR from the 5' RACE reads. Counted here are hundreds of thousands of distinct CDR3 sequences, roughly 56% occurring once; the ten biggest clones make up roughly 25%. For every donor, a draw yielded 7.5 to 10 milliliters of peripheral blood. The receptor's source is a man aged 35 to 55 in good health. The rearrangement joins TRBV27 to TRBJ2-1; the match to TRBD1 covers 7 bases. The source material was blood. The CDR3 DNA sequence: TGTGCCAGCAGCTCCGGGACAGTGGAGCAGTTCTTC. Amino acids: CASSSGTVEQFF.